These 27 T cell receptor beta chains share one sample of origin, sequenced in a study of cytomegalovirus exposure and HLA in healthy donors. The PCR used 60 Vbeta and 13 Jbeta primers. TCRdb's copy holds only in-frame clones and misses some; the assay was immunoSEQ multiplex PCR. The sample records around 65,000 clones, 85% being singletons. The material sequenced was PBMCs. The receptors were sampled from a female donor in good health and CMV-seronegative.

The chain recombines TRBV18 with TRBJ1-5; 9 positions agree with TRBD1. The V gene's germline CDR1 is KGHSH and CDR2 LQKENI. The CDR3 length is 15 residues. V lost 4 bases and J lost 6; bases outside the gene matches: 7. The CDR3 reads CASSRQGDVVQPQHF. CDR3 DNA sequence: TGTGCCAGCTCACGACAGGGGGACGTCGTTCAGCCCCAGCATTTT. The entire variable domain, with the rest obtained from reference TRBV18 and TRBJ1-5, is as follows: NAGVMQNPRHLVRRRGQEARLRCSPMKGHSHVYWYRQLPEEGLKFMVYLQKENIIDESGMPKERFSAEFPKEGPSILRIQQVVRGDSAAYFCASSRQGDVVQPQHFGDGTRLSIL.

The rearrangement uses TRBV5-1 and TRBJ2-7; TRBD1 might be the D (5 bases). Germline loops: CDR1 SGHRS, CDR2 YFSETQ. Trimming pared 3 bases from V and 3 bases from J, leaving 13 bases between. This CDR3 region has 14 residues. The CDR3 loop is CASSSRTFGYEQYF. The CDR3 region has the DNA TGCGCCAGCAGCTCGAGGACATTCGGCTACGAGCAGTACTTC.

This chain links TRBV6-5 with TRBJ2-2, with D hard to call. CDR3 size: 14 residues. Trimming pared 6 bases from V and 1 base from J, leaving 9 bases between. Germline V CDR1 and CDR2: MNHEY, SVGAGI. This CDR3 reads CASSQVLNTGELFF. In nucleotides, the CDR3 is TGTGCCAGCAGCCAGGTCCTGAACACCGGGGAGCTGTTTTTT.

The chain has TRBV11-2 and TRBJ2-3; TRBD2 matches 8 bases. The CDR3 spans 18 residues. Germline CDR1 and CDR2: SGHAT and FQNNGV. Trimming at V came to 0 bases and at J to 3 bases, leaving 11 bases not matched to a gene. The CDR3 protein is CASSLDPTGRALTDTQYF. CDR3 bases: TGTGCCAGCAGCTTAGACCCAACCGGGAGGGCCTTGACAGATACGCAGTATTTT.

V is TRBV7-9 and J is TRBJ2-5; weak D call: TRBD1 (6 bases). The ends were cut back, 3 bases at V and 0 bases at J, with 8 bases in the middle. This CDR3 is built from 14 residues. From germline, CDR1 is SEHNR and CDR2 FQNEAQ (reference sequence). CDR3 protein: CASSFGDNQETQYF. CDR3 nucleotides: TGTGCCAGCAGCTTTGGGGACAACCAAGAGACCCAGTACTTC.

The rearrangement joins TRBV7-2 to TRBJ2-5, with 11 bases aligning to TRBD1. The tail of the sequence fits TRBJ2-7 better, so the J call may be wrong. Germline CDR1 SGHTA, CDR2 FQGNSA. The CDR3 runs to 16 residues. CDR3 sequence (DNA): TGTGCCAGCAGCTTAGTGGGGACAGGGGGATTCTACGAGCAGTACTTC. This translates into CASSLVGTGGFYEQYF.

V usage is TRBV4-1 and J usage is TRBJ1-6, with 8 bases that match TRBD1. The CDR3 has 15 amino acids. CDR1 is MGHRA and CDR2 is YSYEKL in the germline V gene. Trimming took 0 bases from V and 6 from J; bases not matched to a gene: 1. CDR3 residues: CASSQDDRGNSPLHF. In DNA form, the CDR3 reads TGCGCCAGCAGCCAAGACGACAGGGGTAATTCACCCCTCCACTTT.

The chain's CDR3 is CASSLTPDRGSRDTEAFF. CDR3 nucleotides: TGCGCCAGCAGCTTAACGCCTGACAGGGGCTCCCGGGACACTGAAGCTTTCTTT. The rearrangement joins TRBV5-1 to TRBJ1-1, with 8 nucleotides matching TRBD1. The V gene end was trimmed by 2 bases and the J gene end by 3 bases; junction bases not matched to a gene: 15. This CDR3 is built from 18 residues. The germline V gene has CDR1 SGHRS and CDR2 YFSETQ. The complete variable domain, with remaining parts taken from reference TRBV5-1 and TRBJ1-1, reads KAGVTQTPRYLIKTRGQQVTLSCSPISGHRSVSWYQQTPGQGLQFLFEYFSETQRNKGNFPGRFSGRQFSNSRSEMNVSTLELGDSALYLCASSLTPDRGSRDTEAFFGQGTRLTVV.

This clone showed up just a few times. In nucleotides, the CDR3 is TGTGCCAGCAGTCCGGGACAGGGCCCAGATACGCAGTATTTT. Residues: CASSPGQGPDTQYF. The V and J genes are TRBV6-1 and TRBJ2-3, with 9 bases matching TRBD1. The V gene's germline CDR1 is MNHNS and CDR2 SASEGT. J was trimmed by 4 bases and V by 5 bases; bases with no gene match: 4. This CDR3 region has 14 residues.

This chain uses TRBV6-1 with TRBJ1-6; D is uncertain. The CDR3 spans 13 residues. Trimming removed 11 bases from V and 7 bases from J, with 15 bases in between. The germline CDR1 and CDR2 sequences are MNHNS and SASEGT. CDR3 amino acids: CAGKKAENSPLHF. The CDR3 DNA reads as TGTGCCGGCAAGAAGGCGGAGAATTCACCCCTCCACTTT.

The chain links TRBV7-9 to TRBJ2-7; TRBD1 aligns across 7 bases. Germline V gene sequence: CDR1 SEHNR, CDR2 FQNEAQ (reference sequence). This CDR3 comprises 15 residues. V lost 1 base to trimming and J lost 0 bases; unmatched junction nucleotides: 3. The CDR3 coding sequence is TGTGCCAGCAGCTTAGGTCCAGGGGGCTCCTACGAGCAGTACTTC. It is translated as CASSLGPGGSYEQYF.

The genes are TRBV7-8 and TRBJ2-7, with TRBD1 as a possible D gene (5 bases). Germline values: CDR1 SGHVS, CDR2 FQNEAQ. The CDR3 has 13 amino acids. V was shortened by 5 bases and J by 6 bases, with 14 bases between the two germline ends. The CDR3, as DNA: TGTGCCAGCAGCGAGCAGGGATGGGGCGAGCAGTACTTC. As protein: CASSEQGWGEQYF.

The chain joins TRBV7-9 to TRBJ2-5, with 7 nucleotides matching TRBD2. The CDR3 totals 15 residues. Germline values: CDR1 SEHNR, CDR2 FQNEAQ (reference sequence). V lost 5 bases and J lost 5; bases outside the gene matches: 11. The CDR3 here is CASSANSVGGETQYF. CDR3 nucleotide sequence: TGTGCCAGCAGCGCCAATAGTGTCGGGGGGGAGACCCAGTACTTC.

This sequence joins TRBV19 and TRBJ2-3, with 8 bases matching TRBD1. This CDR3 has 15 residues. V gave up 3 bases and J gave up 4 bases; unmatched junction bases: 6. Germline lookup yields CDR1 LNHDA and CDR2 SQIVND (reference sequence). DNA for the CDR3: TGTGCCAGTAGTATGTCGACAGGGGTAGCAGATACGCAGTATTTT. Amino acid sequence: CASSMSTGVADTQYF.

The rearrangement joins TRBV7-9 to TRBJ1-6; maybe TRBD1 (6 bases). Trimming removed 3 bases at V and 9 bases at J, with 9 bases between. CDR1 and CDR2 from the germline V gene are SEHNR and FQNEAQ (reference sequence). This CDR3 has 13 amino acids. The CDR3 DNA sequence: TGTGCCAGCAGCTTGCAGACAGGTTCACCCCTCCACTTT. Translating it yields CASSLQTGSPLHF.

The chain is built from TRBV5-1 and TRBJ1-1; D perhaps matches TRBD1 (6 bases). The CDR3 covers 17 residues. V lost 4 bases, J lost 1 base, and 20 bases lay in between. Germline V gene data show CDR1 as SGHRS and CDR2 as YFSETQ. The CDR3 region has the DNA TGCGCCAGCAGCCCGAGCAGGGGTCCGCCATCGAACACTGAAGCTTTCTTT. It codes for CASSPSRGPPSNTEAFF.

The CDR3 sequence: CASSETGLADPYNEQFF. CDR3 sequence (DNA): TGTGCCAGCAGCGAGACGGGACTAGCGGACCCCTACAATGAGCAGTTCTTC. The V and J genes are TRBV7-2 and TRBJ2-1; TRBD2 aligns across 11 bases. Trimming removed 5 bases from V and 2 bases from J; junction bases left unmatched: 8. Germline V gene data show CDR1 as SGHTA and CDR2 as FQGNSA. The CDR3 extends over 17 amino acids.

V gene TRBV14 combines with J gene TRBJ2-2; TRBD1 aligns across 7 bases. V lost 6 bases, J lost 0 bases, and 4 bases stayed unmatched. The CDR3 runs 15 residues. Germline V lookup: CDR1 SGHDN, CDR2 FVKESK. CDR3 coding DNA: TGTGCCAGCAGACCGACAGGGTCGAACACCGGGGAGCTGTTTTTT. It is translated as CASRPTGSNTGELFF.

In this sample, this clone turned up a few times. V usage is TRBV7-6 and J usage is TRBJ1-5, with 8 bases aligning to TRBD1. The V and J ends lost 5 bases and 0 bases, in that order; junction bases with no gene match: 6. This CDR3 comprises 16 residues. The germline V gene has CDR1 SGHVS and CDR2 FNYEAQ. The CDR3 is CASSPLTGDSNQPQHF. The CDR3 DNA reads TGTGCCAGCAGCCCGTTGACAGGGGATAGCAATCAGCCCCAGCATTTT.

The chain uses TRBV18 and TRBJ1-6, with TRBD1 matching over 8 bases. The CDR3 runs to 14 residues. The germline gives CDR1 KGHSH, CDR2 LQKENI. Trimming cost V 6 bases and J 7 bases; bases outside gene matches: 5. DNA of the CDR3: TGTGCCAGCTCGCCGGGACAGGAGAATTCACCCCTCCACTTT. Its protein product is CASSPGQENSPLHF.

The chain recombines TRBV19 with TRBJ2-5; 12 nucleotides align to TRBD1. Germline V gene sequence: CDR1 LNHDA, CDR2 SQIVND (reference sequence). Losses at the gene ends were 9 bases for V and 5 bases for J; bases not matched to a gene: 7. CDR3 length: 14 amino acids. The CDR3 DNA sequence: TGTGCCAGCGGGGACAGGGGGCGCGGGGAGACCCAGTACTTC. Amino acid sequence: CASGDRGRGETQYF.

This rearrangement joins TRBV5-4 to TRBJ2-7; 8 bases are a match to TRBD1. This CDR3 region has 13 residues. Germline-derived CDR1 and CDR2 are SGHNT and YYREEE (reference sequence). V gave up 2 bases and J gave up 6 bases; unmatched junction bases: 4. Here the CDR3 DNA reads TGTGCCAGCAGCTTACAGGGGGTCGGCGAGCAGTACTTC. Protein sequence: CASSLQGVGEQYF.

Only one count was recorded for this clone. This sequence joins TRBV28 and TRBJ2-1; 9 bases are shared with TRBD1. The CDR3 is made up of 16 amino acids. Germline assignment: CDR1 MDHEN and CDR2 SYDVKM. V was clipped by 6 bases and J by 5 bases; unmatched bases: 11. CDR3 sequence: CASSPLGQGHDNEQFF. Written as DNA, the CDR3 is TGTGCCAGCAGCCCATTGGGACAGGGACACGACAATGAGCAGTTCTTC.

This chain joins TRBV4-1 and TRBJ2-5; 10 bases align to TRBD2. Germline loops: CDR1 MGHRA, CDR2 YSYEKL. CDR3 length equals 18 residues. Trimming took 1 base from V and 2 from J; bases not matched to a gene: 10. In DNA form, the CDR3 reads TGCGCCAGCAGCCAAGCGAGTGGTGCTAGCGGGGGACAAGAGACCCAGTACTTC. As protein: CASSQASGASGGQETQYF.

The rearrangement links TRBV5-1 to TRBJ2-5, with 8 bases that match TRBD2. Germline CDR1 SGHRS, CDR2 YFSETQ. This CDR3 spans 14 amino acids. V trimming: 5 bases; J trimming: 7 bases; junction bases outside the gene matches: 10. The CDR3 coding sequence is TGCGCCAGCAGTTTTGGAACTAGCGGCCTGACCCAGTACTTC. It yields the protein CASSFGTSGLTQYF.

This clone was seen only once. The J gene is TRBJ2-7, the V gene TRBV28; possibly TRBD2 for D (6 bases). This CDR3 has 16 amino acids. V lost 3 bases and J 9 bases, leaving 24 bases between the germline ends. CDR1 and CDR2 from the germline V gene are MDHEN and SYDVKM. CDR3: CASSLGSRDSGIRQYF. The CDR3 DNA reads TGTGCCAGCAGTTTGGGTAGCAGGGACTCGGGGATCCGGCAGTACTTC.

This rearrangement joins TRBV5-1 to TRBJ2-3; D gene unclear. Germline CDR1 SGHRS, CDR2 YFSETQ. The CDR3 is made up of 12 amino acids. Trimming removed 6 bases from V and 1 base from J, with 6 bases in between. CDR3 bases: TGCGCCAGCACGGTGGGCACAGATACGCAGTATTTT. The encoded protein is CASTVGTDTQYF.